These 13 T cell receptor beta chains were sequenced from one sample in a study of cytomegalovirus exposure and HLA in healthy donors. PCR was performed using 60 Vbeta and 13 Jbeta primers. The data were produced by immunoSEQ multiplex PCR, yet TCRdb's version contains in-frame clones alone and is incomplete. The sample holds 160,000 or so clones, about four fifths seen once. Material: PBMCs. These receptors were collected from a man aged 25 to 45 in good health and CMV-seronegative.

The chain links TRBV5-4 to TRBJ2-1; 8 bases fit TRBD2. CDR3 size: 15 residues. With V trimmed by 2 bases and J by 9 bases, 10 bases remained unmatched. Germline V gene data show CDR1 as SGHNT and CDR2 as YYREEE (reference sequence). The DNA for the CDR3 is TGTGCCAGCAGCTTAGCGGGGGTTGCCGGCACTGAGCAGTTCTTC. It specifies CASSLAGVAGTEQFF.

This chain joins TRBV7-9 and TRBJ1-2, with D unclear. CDR1 and CDR2 (germline): SEHNR, FQNEAQ (reference sequence). The CDR3 extends over 12 amino acids. V lost 5 bases and J 6 bases, leaving 10 bases between the germline ends. The CDR3 region is CASSNPRNGYTF. For the CDR3, the DNA is TGTGCCAGCAGCAACCCCAGGAATGGCTACACCTTC.

This sequence joins TRBV5-6 and TRBJ2-7; 11 bases line up with TRBD2. With V trimmed by 3 bases and J by 4 bases, 9 bases remained unmatched. The CDR3 extends over 16 amino acids. Germline V gene lookup returns CDR1 SGHDT and CDR2 YYEEEE. The CDR3 sequence is CASSSRGLAVLYEQYF. The CDR3 DNA reads TGTGCCAGCAGCTCCCGGGGACTAGCGGTCTTATACGAGCAGTACTTC.

For this clone: The sample contains more than one DNA sequence encoding this CDR3. The chain couples TRBV10-3 to TRBJ2-2; 10 nucleotides line up with TRBD2. Trimming at V came to 8 bases and at J to 3 bases, leaving 6 bases not matched to a gene. The CDR3 is made up of 15 amino acids. Germline V CDR1 and CDR2: ENHRY, SYGVKD. The CDR3 nucleotides are TGTGCCATCGAAGCTAGCGGGGGCCACACCGGGGAGCTGTTTTTT. As protein: CAIEASGGHTGELFF.

The chain joins TRBV5-1 to TRBJ2-7; possible D gene TRBD2, 6 bases. The CDR3 has 14 amino acids. The germline CDR1 and CDR2 sequences are SGHRS and YFSETQ. V dropped 1 base and J dropped 5 bases, with 13 bases sitting between them. The CDR3 DNA sequence: TGCGCCAGCAGCTTGACGGGAGATCCGAACGAGCAGTACTTC. This sequence encodes CASSLTGDPNEQYF.

This chain connects TRBV28 to TRBJ2-7, with 7 nucleotides matching TRBD1. V shed 8 bases, J shed 3 bases, and the junction held 7 bases outside the gene matches. This CDR3 has 13 residues. The V gene's germline CDR1 is MDHEN and CDR2 SYDVKM. In DNA, the CDR3 is TGTGCCAGCCGACCGGGACAGAGCTACGAGCAGTACTTC. Its translation: CASRPGQSYEQYF.

The sample holds a few counts of this clone. V gene TRBV10-3 combines with J gene TRBJ1-1; D gene ambiguous. V lost 6 bases, J lost 3 bases, and 11 bases lay in between. This CDR3 comprises 13 residues. Germline CDR1 reads ENHRY; CDR2 reads SYGVKD. The CDR3, as DNA: TGTGCCATCAGAGTCCGGGGTGACACTGAAGCTTTCTTT. Protein: CAIRVRGDTEAFF.

This clone has more than one count but fewer than ten. This chain connects TRBV5-1 to TRBJ2-1, with 13 bases lining up with TRBD2. The V gene's germline CDR1 is SGHRS and CDR2 YFSETQ. The CDR3 spans 15 residues. Trimming at V came to 6 bases and at J to 3 bases, leaving 3 bases not matched to a gene. The CDR3 here is CASTRTSGGYNEQFF. The DNA of the CDR3 is TGCGCCAGCACTCGGACTAGCGGGGGCTACAATGAGCAGTTCTTC.

The chain carries TRBV5-1 and TRBJ2-7; 7 bases are shared with TRBD1. The germline V gene encodes CDR1 SGHRS and CDR2 YFSETQ. CDR3 length equals 14 residues. Unmatched junction bases numbered 11, after V lost 4 bases and J lost 7 bases. The CDR3 region is CASSRNPQGQEQYF. The CDR3 DNA reads as TGCGCCAGCAGCCGAAACCCACAGGGGCAAGAGCAGTACTTC.

The chain is built from TRBV15 and TRBJ2-4, with 9 bases identical to TRBD1. CDR3 length: 14 residues. The V segment lost 3 bases and the J segment 6 bases; nucleotides outside the gene matches: 3. Germline V lookup: CDR1 LNHNV, CDR2 YYDKDF (reference sequence). The CDR3, as DNA: TGTGCCACCAGCAGGGACAGGGGTATAAACATTCAGTACTTC. It specifies CATSRDRGINIQYF.

The V call is TRBV5-1, the J call TRBJ2-1; 10 bases fit TRBD1. Germline values: CDR1 SGHRS, CDR2 YFSETQ. The CDR3 length is 15 residues. Germline trimming cut 1 base from V and 6 bases from J; bases unmatched to any gene: 4. The CDR3 nucleotides read TGCGCCAGCAGCTTGTCGGACAGGGGGGGCAATGAGCAGTTCTTC. Protein product: CASSLSDRGGNEQFF.

This chain links TRBV5-4 with TRBJ2-7, with 13 bases matching TRBD2. Trimming at V came to 4 bases and at J to 2 bases, leaving 3 bases not matched to a gene. CDR1 is SGHNT, CDR2 YYREEE, per germline (reference sequence). The CDR3 length is 15 residues. CDR3 nucleotides: TGTGCCAGCAGCGACGGGACTAGCGGGGCCTACGAGCAGTACTTC. Residues: CASSDGTSGAYEQYF.

This chain joins TRBV6-1 and TRBJ2-2, with 7 bases that match TRBD1. CDR3 size: 15 residues. Germline V CDR1 and CDR2: MNHNS, SASEGT. V was pared by 4 bases and J by 1 base, with 3 bases of the junction left unmatched. CDR3 bases: TGTGCCAGCAGTGTCGGACAGGTGAACACCGGGGAGCTGTTTTTT. As protein: CASSVGQVNTGELFF.